One sample yielded the 6 T cell receptor beta chains listed below, sequenced in a study of human CD8 memory T cell subsets. UMI-labeled 5' RACE was used to make TCR beta libraries. TCRdb re-called the 5' RACE reads; every CDR3 protein appears as one record, without DNA. The listing contains about 6,200 distinct CDR3 sequences. The specimen sequenced was CD8+ effector memory T cells (TEM) sorted from PBMCs. Indicated subset: effector memory CD8 T cells, CCR7- CD45RO+ CD95+. The receptors were sampled from a human donor in good health.

The CDR3 here is CASNRADISYNEQFF. The chain is built from TRBV6-2 or TRBV6-3 and TRBJ2-1; the TCRdb D gene call, TRBD2, has no DNA to confirm it. The CDR3 consists of 15 residues. Germline assignment: CDR1 MNHEY and CDR2 SVGEGT.

The chain employs TRBV6-5 and TRBJ1-2; TCRdb returns TRBD1, unconfirmable since there is no DNA. Germline V CDR1 and CDR2: MNHEY, SVGAGI. The CDR3 extends over 15 amino acids. Here the CDR3 reads CASSPNRGRNYGYTF.

The chain recombines TRBV29-1 with TRBJ2-3; the TCRdb call, TRBD1, lacks DNA for checking. CDR3 length: 14 amino acids. Germline lookup yields CDR1 SQVTM and CDR2 ANQGSEA. This CDR3 is CSVERGDGTDTQYF.

This chain joins TRBV7-2 and TRBJ2-1; the D call of TRBD2 rests on TCRdb alone, since no DNA is present to check it. The CDR3 consists of 15 residues. Germline CDR1 and CDR2: SGHTA and FQGNSA. This CDR3 reads CASSLVNSGYNEQFF.

The V and J genes are TRBV5-1 and TRBJ1-1; the D call of TRBD1 rests on TCRdb alone, since no DNA is present to check it. The CDR3 is made up of 15 amino acids. The V gene's germline CDR1 is SGHRS and CDR2 YFSETQ. CDR3 in amino acids: CASSLRGRGDLEAFF.

The chain recombines TRBV5-1 with TRBJ1-2. In germline, CDR1 is SGHRS, CDR2 YFSETQ. CDR3 length: 14 residues. CDR3 loop: CASSMAGANYGYTF. The full variable domain, with the rest looked up from reference TRBV5-1 and TRBJ1-2, is KAGVTQTPRYLIKTRGQQVTLSCSPISGHRSVSWYQQTPGQGLQFLFEYFSETQRNKGNFPGRFSGRQFSNSRSEMNVSTLELGDSALYLCASSMAGANYGYTFGSGTRLTVV.